These T cell receptor beta chains were read from a single sample in a study of cytomegalovirus exposure and HLA in healthy donors. Here immunoSEQ multiplex PCR was the method, and the copy in TCRdb shows in-frame clones only, minus some. The top ten hold about 4% of the sample, which has 100,000 or so clones, about 88% seen once. The sequenced material came from PBMCs. These receptors all stem from a woman aged 18-29 years in good health and CMV-seropositive. Both conserved end residues are part of each CDR3. A D gene is named only where the DNA matches it firmly. Expanded clones get a size class; other rows say once, few or many, or leave the size out.

d_call: .; clone_size: .; v_call: TRBV7-9; j_call: TRBJ1-5; cdr3_aa: CASSLAGTPSNQPQHF; cdr3_nt: TGTGCCAGCAGCTTAGCCGGGACACCAAGCAATCAGCCCCAGCATTTT
d_call: .; clone_size: .; v_call: TRBV7-9; j_call: TRBJ2-3; cdr3_aa: CASSLESLDTQYF; cdr3_nt: TGTGCCAGCAGCTTGGAGTCACTAGATACGCAGTATTTT
d_call: .; clone_size: once; v_call: TRBV9; j_call: TRBJ2-2; cdr3_aa: CASSDPPGVIGELFF; cdr3_nt: TGTGCCAGCAGTGATCCTCCGGGGGTTATCGGGGAGCTGTTTTTT
d_call: .; clone_size: .; v_call: TRBV11-3; j_call: TRBJ2-7; cdr3_aa: CASRDREDYEQYF; cdr3_nt: TGTGCCAGCAGAGACAGGGAGGACTACGAGCAGTACTTC
d_call: TRBD2; clone_size: .; v_call: TRBV6-4; j_call: TRBJ2-1; cdr3_aa: CATSREGASSYNEQFF; cdr3_nt: TGTGCCACATCAAGGGAGGGTGCTAGCTCCTACAATGAGCAGTTCTTC
d_call: TRBD1; clone_size: once; v_call: TRBV2; j_call: TRBJ2-5; cdr3_aa: CASSEHGQGAPDEETQYF; cdr3_nt: TGTGCCAGCAGTGAGCACGGACAGGGGGCGCCGGATGAGGAGACCCAGTACTTC
d_call: .; clone_size: once; v_call: TRBV27; j_call: TRBJ1-1; cdr3_aa: CASTAHGANTEAFF; cdr3_nt: TGTGCCAGCACTGCCCACGGTGCGAACACTGAAGCTTTCTTT
d_call: TRBD2; clone_size: .; v_call: TRBV28; j_call: TRBJ2-2; cdr3_aa: CASSSIRVAGFGELFF; cdr3_nt: TGTGCCAGCAGCTCTATCAGGGTAGCGGGGTTCGGGGAGCTGTTTTTT
d_call: .; clone_size: few; v_call: TRBV14; j_call: TRBJ1-5; cdr3_aa: CASSLYSNQPQHF; cdr3_nt: TGTGCCAGCAGCCTTTATAGCAATCAGCCCCAGCATTTT
d_call: .; clone_size: .; v_call: TRBV28; j_call: TRBJ2-7; cdr3_aa: CASSSRHYEQYF; cdr3_nt: TGTGCCAGCAGTTCGAGACACTACGAGCAGTACTTC
d_call: .; clone_size: .; v_call: TRBV6-1; j_call: TRBJ2-7; cdr3_aa: CASMGRSAYEQYF; cdr3_nt: TGTGCCAGCATGGGCAGATCAGCCTACGAGCAGTACTTC
d_call: .; clone_size: few; v_call: TRBV7-2; j_call: TRBJ1-6; cdr3_aa: CASSPGVSYNSPLHF; cdr3_nt: TGTGCCAGCAGCCCCGGGGTCTCCTATAATTCACCCCTCCACTTT
d_call: .; clone_size: .; v_call: TRBV10-1; j_call: TRBJ1-5; cdr3_aa: CASSVPAKPDQPQHF; cdr3_nt: TGCGCCAGCAGTGTCCCTGCGAAACCTGATCAGCCCCAGCATTTT
d_call: TRBD1; clone_size: .; v_call: TRBV6-5; j_call: TRBJ1-4; cdr3_aa: CASSYRDRGEKLFF; cdr3_nt: TGTGCCAGCAGTTACCGAGACAGGGGTGAAAAACTGTTTTTT
d_call: TRBD1; clone_size: .; v_call: TRBV11-3; j_call: TRBJ2-1; cdr3_aa: CASSSDRDSYNEQFF; cdr3_nt: TGTGCCAGCAGCTCGGACAGGGATTCCTACAATGAGCAGTTCTTC
d_call: .; clone_size: .; v_call: TRBV19; j_call: TRBJ1-1; cdr3_aa: CASKGQTEAFF; cdr3_nt: TGTGCCAGTAAGGGGCAAACTGAAGCTTTCTTT
d_call: TRBD2; clone_size: .; v_call: TRBV9; j_call: TRBJ2-1; cdr3_aa: CASSVGGGRAANEQFF; cdr3_nt: TGTGCCAGCAGCGTAGGTGGCGGGAGGGCCGCCAATGAGCAGTTCTTC
d_call: TRBD1; clone_size: once; v_call: TRBV28; j_call: TRBJ1-5; cdr3_aa: CASSLGTGEVQPQHF; cdr3_nt: TGTGCCAGCAGCCTCGGGACAGGGGAGGTTCAGCCCCAGCATTTT
d_call: .; clone_size: .; v_call: TRBV19; j_call: TRBJ1-5; cdr3_aa: CASSIDGGFVQPQHF; cdr3_nt: TGTGCCAGTAGTATAGATGGGGGGTTTGTTCAGCCCCAGCATTTT
d_call: .; clone_size: .; v_call: TRBV9; j_call: TRBJ1-6; cdr3_aa: CASSVVPGDSPLHF; cdr3_nt: TGTGCCAGCAGCGTAGTTCCCGGGGATTCACCCCTCCACTTT
d_call: .; clone_size: .; v_call: TRBV16; j_call: TRBJ2-3; cdr3_aa: CASSPRLSTDTQYF; cdr3_nt: TGTGCCAGCAGCCCGAGACTTAGCACAGATACGCAGTATTTT
d_call: .; clone_size: .; v_call: TRBV15; j_call: TRBJ1-4; cdr3_aa: CATSRDLNDEKLFF; cdr3_nt: TGTGCCACCAGCAGAGATCTAAACGATGAAAAACTGTTTTTT
d_call: .; clone_size: .; v_call: TRBV6-5; j_call: TRBJ2-7; cdr3_aa: CASEQQGTYEQYF; cdr3_nt: TGTGCCAGCGAACAACAGGGTACCTACGAGCAGTACTTC
d_call: TRBD2; clone_size: .; v_call: TRBV10-3; j_call: TRBJ2-3; cdr3_aa: CAIKRSASGGHTDTQYF; cdr3_nt: TGTGCCATCAAAAGGTCGGCTAGCGGGGGGCACACAGATACGCAGTATTTT
d_call: TRBD1; clone_size: .; v_call: TRBV5-4; j_call: TRBJ2-7; cdr3_aa: CASSGGQWAYEQYF; cdr3_nt: TGTGCCAGCAGCGGGGGACAGTGGGCCTACGAGCAGTACTTC
d_call: TRBD1; clone_size: .; v_call: TRBV5-1; j_call: TRBJ2-3; cdr3_aa: CASAAGTGVTDTQYF; cdr3_nt: TGCGCCAGCGCAGCCGGGACAGGGGTTACAGATACGCAGTATTTT
d_call: TRBD2; clone_size: .; v_call: TRBV7-9; j_call: TRBJ2-5; cdr3_aa: CASTSSGQETQYF; cdr3_nt: TGTGCCAGCACCTCTAGCGGGCAAGAGACCCAGTACTTC
d_call: .; clone_size: .; v_call: TRBV7-2; j_call: TRBJ1-1; cdr3_aa: CASSPPESAEAFF; cdr3_nt: TGTGCCAGCAGCCCTCCCGAATCGGCTGAAGCTTTCTTT
d_call: TRBD2; clone_size: .; v_call: TRBV2; j_call: TRBJ2-5; cdr3_aa: CASRVAGEETQYF; cdr3_nt: TGTGCCAGCAGAGTAGCGGGAGAGGAGACCCAGTACTTC
d_call: .; clone_size: .; v_call: TRBV9; j_call: TRBJ1-2; cdr3_aa: CASSVAGEMGGYTF; cdr3_nt: TGTGCCAGCAGCGTAGCAGGGGAAATGGGTGGCTACACCTTC
d_call: TRBD1; clone_size: .; v_call: TRBV4-1; j_call: TRBJ2-7; cdr3_aa: CASSPGTGAVVRNEQYF; cdr3_nt: TGCGCCAGCAGCCCCGGGACAGGGGCGGTTGTCCGGAACGAGCAGTACTTC
d_call: .; clone_size: .; v_call: TRBV9; j_call: TRBJ1-3; cdr3_aa: CASSVAGGLSSGNTIYF; cdr3_nt: TGTGCCAGCAGCGTAGCTGGCGGGTTGAGCTCTGGAAACACCATATATTTT
d_call: TRBD1; clone_size: once; v_call: TRBV29-1; j_call: TRBJ1-2; cdr3_aa: CSVDVLEVQGASFGYGYTF; cdr3_nt: TGCAGCGTTGACGTTCTCGAGGTACAGGGGGCGAGTTTTGGCTATGGCTACACCTTC
d_call: TRBD1; clone_size: .; v_call: TRBV14; j_call: TRBJ2-2; cdr3_aa: CASSQPQGVRVSKTGELFF; cdr3_nt: TGTGCCAGCAGCCAACCCCAGGGGGTGAGGGTTTCTAAAACCGGGGAGCTGTTTTTT
d_call: .; clone_size: .; v_call: TRBV4-1; j_call: TRBJ2-6; cdr3_aa: CASSLQVSGANVLTF; cdr3_nt: TGCGCCAGCAGCCTTCAGGTCTCTGGGGCCAACGTCCTGACTTTC
d_call: TRBD2; clone_size: .; v_call: TRBV5-4; j_call: TRBJ2-1; cdr3_aa: CASSLGEGGSSQFF; cdr3_nt: TGTGCCAGCAGCTTGGGGGAGGGCGGGAGCTCGCAGTTCTTC
d_call: .; clone_size: few; v_call: TRBV5-1; j_call: TRBJ1-1; cdr3_aa: CASSFGDSGTEAFF; cdr3_nt: TGCGCCAGCAGCTTCGGTGACAGTGGGACTGAAGCTTTCTTT
d_call: .; clone_size: .; v_call: TRBV5-1; j_call: TRBJ1-4; cdr3_aa: CASSLAEDRQKLFF; cdr3_nt: TGCGCCAGCAGCTTGGCCGAGGACAGACAAAAACTGTTTTTT
d_call: TRBD2; clone_size: .; v_call: TRBV7-8; j_call: TRBJ2-5; cdr3_aa: CASSRTSGSKTQYF; cdr3_nt: TGTGCCAGCAGCCGGACTAGCGGGAGCAAGACCCAGTACTTC
d_call: TRBD1; clone_size: .; v_call: TRBV6-5; j_call: TRBJ2-7; cdr3_aa: CASTRQGAWEQYF; cdr3_nt: TGTGCCAGCACCCGACAGGGGGCTTGGGAGCAGTACTTC
d_call: .; clone_size: .; v_call: TRBV5-1; j_call: TRBJ2-2; cdr3_aa: CASSPYGVGADTGELFF; cdr3_nt: TGCGCCAGCAGCCCTTACGGCGTTGGCGCGGACACCGGGGAGCTGTTTTTT
d_call: TRBD1; clone_size: few; v_call: TRBV10-1; j_call: TRBJ2-3; cdr3_aa: CASSEGQGDTDTQYF; cdr3_nt: TGCGCCAGCAGTGAGGGACAGGGTGACACAGATACGCAGTATTTT
d_call: .; clone_size: once; v_call: TRBV5-5; j_call: TRBJ2-7; cdr3_aa: CASSLQGPYEQYF; cdr3_nt: TGTGCCAGCAGCCTCCAGGGTCCCTACGAGCAGTACTTC
d_call: TRBD1; clone_size: .; v_call: TRBV5-6; j_call: TRBJ2-3; cdr3_aa: CASSFLDRGADTQYF; cdr3_nt: TGTGCCAGCAGCTTTTTGGACAGGGGCGCAGATACGCAGTATTTT
d_call: .; clone_size: .; v_call: TRBV10-3; j_call: TRBJ1-3; cdr3_aa: CAISEQPRTSGNTIYF; cdr3_nt: TGTGCCATCAGTGAACAGCCCAGAACCTCTGGAAACACCATATATTTT
d_call: TRBD2; clone_size: .; v_call: TRBV11-2; j_call: TRBJ2-1; cdr3_aa: CASSLGREWNEQFF; cdr3_nt: TGTGCCAGCAGCTTAGGGCGGGAGTGGAATGAGCAGTTCTTC
d_call: .; clone_size: .; v_call: TRBV11-2; j_call: TRBJ1-3; cdr3_aa: CASSLRSASSGNTIYF; cdr3_nt: TGTGCCAGCAGCCTCCGGTCGGCTAGCTCTGGAAACACCATATATTTT
d_call: TRBD2; clone_size: once; v_call: TRBV4-2; j_call: TRBJ2-3; cdr3_aa: CASSQGSGRTDTQYF; cdr3_nt: TGTGCCAGCAGCCAAGGTAGCGGGAGGACAGATACGCAGTATTTT
d_call: .; clone_size: .; v_call: TRBV27; j_call: TRBJ1-2; cdr3_aa: CASSRGMGYGYTF; cdr3_nt: TGTGCCAGCTCACGGGGGATGGGCTATGGCTACACCTTC
d_call: .; clone_size: .; v_call: TRBV2; j_call: TRBJ1-1; cdr3_aa: CASSEGRFMNTEAFF; cdr3_nt: TGTGCCAGCAGTGAAGGGCGGTTTATGAACACTGAAGCTTTCTTT
d_call: .; clone_size: few; v_call: TRBV4-1; j_call: TRBJ2-7; cdr3_aa: CASSQERAGYEQYF; cdr3_nt: TGCGCCAGCAGCCAAGAAAGAGCGGGCTACGAGCAGTACTTC
d_call: .; clone_size: .; v_call: TRBV12-5; j_call: TRBJ2-1; cdr3_aa: CASGHDNEQFF; cdr3_nt: TGTGCTAGTGGTCATGACAATGAGCAGTTCTTC
d_call: TRBD1; clone_size: once; v_call: TRBV5-4; j_call: TRBJ1-1; cdr3_aa: CASSLRQGVTEAFF; cdr3_nt: TGTGCCAGCAGCTTGAGACAGGGAGTAACTGAAGCTTTCTTT
d_call: .; clone_size: once; v_call: TRBV30; j_call: TRBJ2-3; cdr3_aa: CAWSVMAQGTDTQYF; cdr3_nt: TGTGCCTGGAGTGTAATGGCACAGGGCACAGATACGCAGTATTTT
d_call: TRBD1; clone_size: .; v_call: TRBV28; j_call: TRBJ1-5; cdr3_aa: CASSLHRGLGNQPQHF; cdr3_nt: TGTGCCAGCAGTTTGCACAGGGGGCTAGGCAATCAGCCCCAGCATTTT
d_call: TRBD1; clone_size: .; v_call: TRBV5-1; j_call: TRBJ1-1; cdr3_aa: CASTRQGETEAFF; cdr3_nt: TGCGCCAGCACCCGCCAGGGGGAGACTGAAGCTTTCTTT
d_call: .; clone_size: .; v_call: TRBV7-2; j_call: TRBJ1-1; cdr3_aa: CASSPSSAGVTEAFF; cdr3_nt: TGTGCCAGCAGCCCTAGCTCGGCAGGGGTAACTGAAGCTTTCTTT